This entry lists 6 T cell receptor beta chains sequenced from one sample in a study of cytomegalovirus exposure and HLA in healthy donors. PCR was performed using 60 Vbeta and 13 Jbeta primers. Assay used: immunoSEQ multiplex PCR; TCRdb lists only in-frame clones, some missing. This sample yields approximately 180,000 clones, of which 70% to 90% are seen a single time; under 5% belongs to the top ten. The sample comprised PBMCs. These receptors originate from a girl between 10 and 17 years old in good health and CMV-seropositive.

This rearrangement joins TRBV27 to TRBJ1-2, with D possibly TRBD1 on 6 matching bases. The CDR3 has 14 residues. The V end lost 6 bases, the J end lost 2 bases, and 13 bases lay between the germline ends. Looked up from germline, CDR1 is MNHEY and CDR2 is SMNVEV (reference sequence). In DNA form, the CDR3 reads TGTGCCAGCAGACCCGCGACAGGAAACTATGGCTACACCTTC. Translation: CASRPATGNYGYTF.

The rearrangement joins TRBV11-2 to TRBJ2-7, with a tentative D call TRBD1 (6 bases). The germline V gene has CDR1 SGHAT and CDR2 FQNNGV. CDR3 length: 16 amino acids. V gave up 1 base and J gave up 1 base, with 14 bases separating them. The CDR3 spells CASSLGVAGVSYEQYF. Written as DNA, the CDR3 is TGTGCCAGCAGCTTAGGGGTGGCAGGGGTTTCCTACGAGCAGTACTTC.

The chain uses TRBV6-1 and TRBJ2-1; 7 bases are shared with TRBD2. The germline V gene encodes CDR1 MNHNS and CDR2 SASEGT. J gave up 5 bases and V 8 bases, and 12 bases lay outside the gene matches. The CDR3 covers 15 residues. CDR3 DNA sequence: TGTGCCAGCTTGGCAGCTGGACTAGGACACAATGAGCAGTTCTTC. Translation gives CASLAAGLGHNEQFF.

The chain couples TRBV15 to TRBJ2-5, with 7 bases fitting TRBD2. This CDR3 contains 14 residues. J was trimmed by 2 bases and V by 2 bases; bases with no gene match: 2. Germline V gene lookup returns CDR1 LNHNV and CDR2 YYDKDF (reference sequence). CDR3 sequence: CATSRPGGQETQYF. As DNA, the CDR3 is TGTGCCACCAGCAGACCGGGGGGACAAGAGACCCAGTACTTC.

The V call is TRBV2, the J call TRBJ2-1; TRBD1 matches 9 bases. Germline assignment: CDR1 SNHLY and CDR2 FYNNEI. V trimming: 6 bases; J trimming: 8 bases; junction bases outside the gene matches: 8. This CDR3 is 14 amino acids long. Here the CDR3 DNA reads TGTGCCAGCAGGGGAGGGACAGGGATTTATGAGCAGTTCTTC. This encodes CASRGGTGIYEQFF.

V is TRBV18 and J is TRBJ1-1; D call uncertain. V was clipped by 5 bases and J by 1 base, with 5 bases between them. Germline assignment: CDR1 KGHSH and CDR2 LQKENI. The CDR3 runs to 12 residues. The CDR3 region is CASSTRNTEAFF. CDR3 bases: TGTGCCAGCTCAACAAGGAACACTGAAGCTTTCTTT. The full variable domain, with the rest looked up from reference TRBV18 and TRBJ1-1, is NAGVMQNPRHLVRRRGQEARLRCSPMKGHSHVYWYRQLPEEGLKFMVYLQKENIIDESGMPKERFSAEFPKEGPSILRIQQVVRGDSAAYFCASSTRNTEAFFGQGTRLTVV.